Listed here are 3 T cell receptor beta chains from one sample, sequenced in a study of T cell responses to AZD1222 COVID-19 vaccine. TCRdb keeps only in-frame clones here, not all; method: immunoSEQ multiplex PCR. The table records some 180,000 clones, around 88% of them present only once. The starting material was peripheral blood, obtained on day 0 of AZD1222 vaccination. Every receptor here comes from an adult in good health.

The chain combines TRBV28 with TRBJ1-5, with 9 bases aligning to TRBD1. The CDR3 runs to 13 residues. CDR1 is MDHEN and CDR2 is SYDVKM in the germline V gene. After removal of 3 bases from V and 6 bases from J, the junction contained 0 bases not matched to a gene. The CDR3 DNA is TGTGCCAGCAGTTTGGACAGGGGTCAGCCCCAGCATTTT. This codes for CASSLDRGQPQHF. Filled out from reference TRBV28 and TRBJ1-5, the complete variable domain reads DVKVTQSSRYLVKRTGEKVFLECVQDMDHENMFWYRQDPGLGLRLIYFSYDVKMKEKGDIPEGYSVSREKKERFSLILESASTNQTSMYLCASSLDRGQPQHFGDGTRLSIL.

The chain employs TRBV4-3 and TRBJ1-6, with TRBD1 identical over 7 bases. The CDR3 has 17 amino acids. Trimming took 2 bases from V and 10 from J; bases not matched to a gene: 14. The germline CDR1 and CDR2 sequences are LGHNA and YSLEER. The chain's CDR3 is CASSQTPQGVGGSPLHF. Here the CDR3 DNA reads TGCGCCAGCAGCCAAACACCTCAGGGGGTTGGTGGGTCACCCCTCCACTTT.

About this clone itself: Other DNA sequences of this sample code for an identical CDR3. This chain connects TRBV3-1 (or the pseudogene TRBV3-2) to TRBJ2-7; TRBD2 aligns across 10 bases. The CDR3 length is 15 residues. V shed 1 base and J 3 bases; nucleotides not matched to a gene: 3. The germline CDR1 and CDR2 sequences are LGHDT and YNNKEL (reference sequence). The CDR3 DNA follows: TGTGCCAGCAGCCAAGGGGCTAGCGGGAGCTACGAGCAGTACTTC. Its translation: CASSQGASGSYEQYF.